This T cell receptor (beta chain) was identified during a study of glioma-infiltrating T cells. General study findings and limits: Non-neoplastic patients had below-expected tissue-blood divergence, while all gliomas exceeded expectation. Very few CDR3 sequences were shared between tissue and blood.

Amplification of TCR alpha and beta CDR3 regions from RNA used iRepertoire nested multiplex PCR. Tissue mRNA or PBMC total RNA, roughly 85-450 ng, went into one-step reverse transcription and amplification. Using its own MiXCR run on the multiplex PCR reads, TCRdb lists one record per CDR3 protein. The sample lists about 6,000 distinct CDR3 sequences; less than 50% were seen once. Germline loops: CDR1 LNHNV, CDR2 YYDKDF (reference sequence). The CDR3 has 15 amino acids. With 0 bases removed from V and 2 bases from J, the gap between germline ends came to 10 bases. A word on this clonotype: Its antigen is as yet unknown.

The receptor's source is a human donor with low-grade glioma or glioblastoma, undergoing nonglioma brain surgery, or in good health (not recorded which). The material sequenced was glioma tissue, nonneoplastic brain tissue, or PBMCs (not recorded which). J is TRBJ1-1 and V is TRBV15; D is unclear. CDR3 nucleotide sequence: TGTGCCACCAGCAGAGAGGTGAGCTTAAACACTGAAGCTTTCTTT. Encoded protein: CATSREVSLNTEAFF.